The clone carrying this T cell receptor (beta chain) was picked up a small number of times. This specimen belongs to a study of T-cell reconstitution after alpha-beta-depleted transplantation in children. Unique molecular identifiers featured in how the TCRbeta library was prepared. TCRdb re-derived calls from the PCR reads in MiXCR, one entry per CDR3 protein. The repertoire consists of some 530,000 distinct CDR3 sequences, with roughly an eighth occurring once and the leading ten covering around 6%. Unmatched junction bases numbered 8, after V lost 5 bases and J lost 6 bases. The CDR3 loop spans 13 amino acids. Germline CDR1 reads DFQATT; CDR2 reads SNEGSKA (reference sequence).

The chain combines TRBV20-1 with TRBJ2-3, with 7 nucleotides matching TRBD2. This specimen consisted of PBMCs from the stem cell graft donor, obtained from the stem cell graft. The source is a human donor who donated a stem cell graft to a child with combined immunodeficiency. CDR3 sequence (DNA): TGCAGTGCTGTACGGCGGGGGTGGGATACGCAGTATTTT. Its translation is CSAVRRGWDTQYF.